This T cell receptor (beta chain) was recovered during a study of siplizumab effects on memory and regulatory T cells. Study-wide results and limits: Reactions containing siplizumab showed mappable alloreactive CD4+ clones averaging approximately 73% Treg-derived, versus 26.9% in controls.

This CDR3 has 15 amino acids. Germline lookup yields CDR1 SGHAT and CDR2 FQNNGV. The V gene lost 1 base and the J gene lost 0 bases, with 10 bases spanning the gap. A note on this clone: Its antigen is still unknown.

Clones were read by immunoSEQ multiplex PCR, and TCRdb kept only the in-frame ones, dropping some. The repertoire consists of about 50,000 clones, with approximately 93% occurring once and the leading ten covering about a sixth. This receptor was taken from a human donor in good health. The sequenced sample consisted of CD8+ T cells sorted from blood. V gene TRBV11-2 combines with J gene TRBJ2-7; D gene ambiguous. The CDR3 nucleotides are TGTGCCAGCAGCTTAGCGGGCATGATCTCCTACGAGCAGTACTTC. It specifies CASSLAGMISYEQYF.